The rows below give T cell receptor beta chains drawn from one sample of a study of T cell responses to AZD1222 COVID-19 vaccine. Profiled with immunoSEQ multiplex PCR; TCRdb holds only in-frame clones, not every one. Of more than 70,000 clones in the sample, roughly nine tenths are singletons; the top ten hold around 5%. This specimen was peripheral blood, taken 28 days after the second AZD1222 dose. These receptors were taken from an adult who received the AZD1222 COVID-19 vaccine. The CDR3 runs from the conserved cysteine through the conserved F or W. The D gene is left open where the match is weak. Where a row states a size, it is once, few, many or the class of an expanded clone; other rows omit it.

DNA: TGTGCCAGCAGCCAAGCAGGGAACACTGAAGCTTTCTTT
CDR3: CASSQAGNTEAFF
D: .
J: TRBJ1-1
V: TRBV3-1/TRBV3-2
size: few

DNA: TGTGCCAGCTGGGGGCAGCCATACAATGAGCAGTTCTTC
CDR3: CASWGQPYNEQFF
D: .
J: TRBJ2-1
V: TRBV27
size: .

DNA: TGTGCCAGTAGTATCGACAGCTTTAACACTGAAGCTTTCTTT
CDR3: CASSIDSFNTEAFF
D: .
J: TRBJ1-1
V: TRBV19
size: .

DNA: TGTGCCAGCAGCGTAAGCGGGGACTACAATGAGCAGTTCTTC
CDR3: CASSVSGDYNEQFF
D: TRBD2
J: TRBJ2-1
V: TRBV9
size: .

DNA: TGCGCCAGCAGCTCCGCCGAGGGGTCCTACGAGCAGTACTTC
CDR3: CASSSAEGSYEQYF
D: .
J: TRBJ2-7
V: TRBV4-1
size: .

DNA: TGTGCCAGCAGCTTGAGAGCCGGACTAGCGGGGAACAATGAGCAGTTCTTC
CDR3: CASSLRAGLAGNNEQFF
D: TRBD2
J: TRBJ2-1
V: TRBV5-4
size: .

DNA: TGTGCCAGCAGCCAAGAAGATAGCAATCAGCCCCAGCATTTT
CDR3: CASSQEDSNQPQHF
D: .
J: TRBJ1-5
V: TRBV3-1/TRBV3-2
size: .

DNA: TGCGCCAGCAGCCAAGCGCTGGGTGACACTGAAGCTTTCTTT
CDR3: CASSQALGDTEAFF
D: .
J: TRBJ1-1
V: TRBV4-1
size: .

DNA: TGTGCCAGCAGCCCCAGAGGGGCCTCCTATAATTCACCCCTCCACTTT
CDR3: CASSPRGASYNSPLHF
D: .
J: TRBJ1-6
V: TRBV7-9
size: .

DNA: TGTGCCAGCAGCTTTCGGGAATCGAGCCCAGATACGCAGTATTTT
CDR3: CASSFRESSPDTQYF
D: .
J: TRBJ2-3
V: TRBV7-8
size: .

DNA: TGTGCCAGCAGCTTGACAGGGACCTCTGGAAACACCATATATTTT
CDR3: CASSLTGTSGNTIYF
D: .
J: TRBJ1-3
V: TRBV5-4
size: .

DNA: TGTGCCTGGAGTTCGGGCTACGAGCAGTACTTC
CDR3: CAWSSGYEQYF
D: .
J: TRBJ2-7
V: TRBV30
size: .

DNA: TGCAGTGGGGGACGGACTGAAGCTTTCTTT
CDR3: CSGGRTEAFF
D: .
J: TRBJ1-1
V: TRBV20-1
size: .

DNA: TGTGCCAGCAGCTTATGGACAGGGGGCAATGAGCAGTTCTTC
CDR3: CASSLWTGGNEQFF
D: TRBD1
J: TRBJ2-1
V: TRBV7-9
size: once

DNA: TGTGCCAGCCGCGGTTCGTTTGATTCACCCCTCCACTTT
CDR3: CASRGSFDSPLHF
D: .
J: TRBJ1-6
V: TRBV12-3/TRBV12-4
size: .

DNA: TGTGCCAGCAGCGGGACAGGGGCTAACTATGGCTACACCTTC
CDR3: CASSGTGANYGYTF
D: TRBD1
J: TRBJ1-2
V: TRBV2
size: .

DNA: TGTGCCAGCAGCGTCCGGGACAGGGTCGGCAATGAGCAGTTCTTC
CDR3: CASSVRDRVGNEQFF
D: TRBD1
J: TRBJ2-1
V: TRBV5-4
size: once

DNA: TGTGCCAGCAGCGCCGGACAGGGGGCGCGAGGAAACACCATATATTTT
CDR3: CASSAGQGARGNTIYF
D: TRBD1
J: TRBJ1-3
V: TRBV11-2
size: .

DNA: TGTGCCAGCAGCCAAGCCCCGACAGGACAAGAGACCCAGTACTTC
CDR3: CASSQAPTGQETQYF
D: .
J: TRBJ2-5
V: TRBV3-1/TRBV3-2
size: .

DNA: TGTGCCAGCTCACTTCAAAGGGCGAGGGGGCCCGCTAATGAAAAACTGTTTTTT
CDR3: CASSLQRARGPANEKLFF
D: TRBD1
J: TRBJ1-4
V: TRBV18
size: once

DNA: TGCGCCAGCAGGCCCCGAGGGAGGTCCTACGAGCAGTACTTC
CDR3: CASRPRGRSYEQYF
D: .
J: TRBJ2-7
V: TRBV10-2
size: .

DNA: TGTGCCAGCAGTGAATTTCAGAACACTGAAGCTTTCTTT
CDR3: CASSEFQNTEAFF
D: .
J: TRBJ1-1
V: TRBV25-1
size: .

DNA: TGTGCCAGCTCACCAAAAGGACAGGGCGGGGATGAGCAGTTCTTC
CDR3: CASSPKGQGGDEQFF
D: TRBD1
J: TRBJ2-1
V: TRBV18
size: .

DNA: TGTGCCAGCAGCCCCTCCGGATCGAACACCGGGGAGCTGTTTTTT
CDR3: CASSPSGSNTGELFF
D: .
J: TRBJ2-2
V: TRBV7-7
size: .

DNA: TGTGCCAGCAGTCAAGCCCGGGCCTATGGCACAGATACGCAGTATTTT
CDR3: CASSQARAYGTDTQYF
D: .
J: TRBJ2-3
V: TRBV14
size: .

DNA: TGCGCCAGCAGGGGGACGGGACTAGCGGGGGCGGAGGGAGATACGCAGTATTTT
CDR3: CASRGTGLAGAEGDTQYF
D: TRBD2
J: TRBJ2-3
V: TRBV10-2
size: .

DNA: TGTGCCAGTAGTATCTTCCCAGGGGAGGGATACAATGAGCAGTTCTTC
CDR3: CASSIFPGEGYNEQFF
D: .
J: TRBJ2-1
V: TRBV19
size: .

DNA: TGTGCCAGTAGTAAAGGAGGACAGGACGGATCCTACGAGCAGTACTTC
CDR3: CASSKGGQDGSYEQYF
D: TRBD1
J: TRBJ2-7
V: TRBV19
size: .

DNA: TGTGCCTGGAGTGTTTTCTCAGGGGAGGGCTACGAGCAGTACTTC
CDR3: CAWSVFSGEGYEQYF
D: .
J: TRBJ2-7
V: TRBV30
size: .

DNA: TGTGCCAGCAGCTTGAACAGGGGTGACTCTGAAGCTTTCTTT
CDR3: CASSLNRGDSEAFF
D: TRBD1
J: TRBJ1-1
V: TRBV5-6
size: .

DNA: TGTGCTAGTGGTTTGTCGTCACCGCCATCGGGAGCTTTCTTT
CDR3: CASGLSSPPSGAFF
D: .
J: TRBJ1-1
V: TRBV12-5
size: .

DNA: TGCGCCAGCAGCCCAGGCCAGCGGGGGGGCTTAGAGACCCAGTACTTC
CDR3: CASSPGQRGGLETQYF
D: TRBD2
J: TRBJ2-5
V: TRBV5-1
size: .

DNA: TGTGCCAGCAGCCCCCCGGACAGGCCTCTACTTGGGCAGTACTTC
CDR3: CASSPPDRPLLGQYF
D: TRBD1
J: TRBJ2-7
V: TRBV2
size: .

DNA: TGTGCCAGCATCCCTCAGGGTTCCTACGAGCAGTACTTC
CDR3: CASIPQGSYEQYF
D: .
J: TRBJ2-7
V: TRBV27
size: .

DNA: TGTGCCAGCAGTTTAGTAGGGGCTCTGTTC
CDR3: CASSLVGALF
D: .
J: TRBJ1-2
V: TRBV27
size: .

DNA: TGCGCCAGCAGCCGGGACACCTCATCTGGAAACACCATATATTTT
CDR3: CASSRDTSSGNTIYF
D: .
J: TRBJ1-3
V: TRBV5-1
size: .

DNA: TGTGCCAGCTCACCAAGGACCAATTCACCCCTCCACTTT
CDR3: CASSPRTNSPLHF
D: .
J: TRBJ1-6
V: TRBV18
size: .

DNA: TGCGCCAGCAGGGACCGGACCTGGGTTGAAGCCAAAAACATTCAGTACTTC
CDR3: CASRDRTWVEAKNIQYF
D: .
J: TRBJ2-4
V: TRBV10-2
size: .

DNA: TGCAGTGCTAGTTTGCAGGGCAGCTACGAGCAGTACTTC
CDR3: CSASLQGSYEQYF
D: .
J: TRBJ2-7
V: TRBV20-1
size: .

DNA: TGTGCCAGCAGCCAAAATTATCCAGATACGCAGTATTTT
CDR3: CASSQNYPDTQYF
D: .
J: TRBJ2-3
V: TRBV3-1/TRBV3-2
size: .

DNA: TGTGCCAGCAGCTTGGCTGGGGCTAGCGGGGGCAGCGAGCAGTACTTC
CDR3: CASSLAGASGGSEQYF
D: TRBD2
J: TRBJ2-7
V: TRBV5-4
size: few

DNA: TGTGCCAGTAGTATAGGCGGGGGGACACAGCCCCATGAGCAGTTCTTC
CDR3: CASSIGGGTQPHEQFF
D: TRBD2
J: TRBJ2-1
V: TRBV19
size: .

DNA: TGTGCCAGCAGCTTAATGATGGGGGAAGGCTACGAGCAGTACTTC
CDR3: CASSLMMGEGYEQYF
D: .
J: TRBJ2-7
V: TRBV7-8
size: .

DNA: TGCGCCAGCAGCTTAGGCGGGCGCGCCACCGGGGAGCTGTTTTTT
CDR3: CASSLGGRATGELFF
D: .
J: TRBJ2-2
V: TRBV5-1
size: .

DNA: TGTGCCAGCAGCTTAGTGGGGACAGGGCGAGTTGGTAATGAGCAGTTCTTC
CDR3: CASSLVGTGRVGNEQFF
D: TRBD1
J: TRBJ2-1
V: TRBV7-2
size: .

DNA: TGCGCCAGCAGCCACGAACAGGCCAGCTCCTACAATGAGCAGTTCTTC
CDR3: CASSHEQASSYNEQFF
D: .
J: TRBJ2-1
V: TRBV4-1
size: .

DNA: TGTGCCAGCAGAGATACAGGGCGCGCAGATACGCAGTATTTT
CDR3: CASRDTGRADTQYF
D: .
J: TRBJ2-3
V: TRBV6-5
size: .

DNA: TGTGCCAGCAGCTCCTGGTGGGCTGCTGGGGGCTACACCTTC
CDR3: CASSSWWAAGGYTF
D: .
J: TRBJ1-2
V: TRBV5-6
size: .

DNA: TGTGCCAGCAGCCCCGGGGAGCTCCGGCCCCTCCACTTT
CDR3: CASSPGELRPLHF
D: .
J: TRBJ1-6
V: TRBV7-8
size: .

DNA: TGTGCCAGCAGGGGACAAGCACCCTATGGCTACACCTTC
CDR3: CASRGQAPYGYTF
D: .
J: TRBJ1-2
V: TRBV2
size: .

DNA: TGTGCCAGCAGCGTAACAGGGGGAGGAAACACCATATATTTT
CDR3: CASSVTGGGNTIYF
D: TRBD1
J: TRBJ1-3
V: TRBV2
size: .

DNA: TGTGCCAGCAGCTTGGGGGTTGGACCCAGCACAGATACGCAGTATTTT
CDR3: CASSLGVGPSTDTQYF
D: .
J: TRBJ2-3
V: TRBV5-4
size: once

DNA: TGTGCCAGCAGCTTCGGGGGACAGGGCACCGAGCAGTACTTC
CDR3: CASSFGGQGTEQYF
D: TRBD1
J: TRBJ2-7
V: TRBV7-8
size: .

DNA: TGTGCCAGCAGCCAAGACGGCAATCAGCCCCAGCATTTT
CDR3: CASSQDGNQPQHF
D: .
J: TRBJ1-5
V: TRBV4-2
size: .

DNA: TGTGCCATTCCGGGACAGGGGTCTAACTATGGCTACACCTTC
CDR3: CAIPGQGSNYGYTF
D: TRBD1
J: TRBJ1-2
V: TRBV6-6
size: .